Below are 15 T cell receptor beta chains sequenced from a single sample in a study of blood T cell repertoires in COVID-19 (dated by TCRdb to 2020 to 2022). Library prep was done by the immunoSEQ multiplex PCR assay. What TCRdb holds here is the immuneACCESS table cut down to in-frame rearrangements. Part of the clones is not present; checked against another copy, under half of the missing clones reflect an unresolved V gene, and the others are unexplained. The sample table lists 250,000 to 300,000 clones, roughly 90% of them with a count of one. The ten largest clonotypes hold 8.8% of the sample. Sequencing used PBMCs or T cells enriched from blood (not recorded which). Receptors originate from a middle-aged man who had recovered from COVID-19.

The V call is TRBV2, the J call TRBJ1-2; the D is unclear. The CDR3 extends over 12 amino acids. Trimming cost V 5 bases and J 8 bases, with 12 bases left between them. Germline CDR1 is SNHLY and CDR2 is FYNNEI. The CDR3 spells CASSHPIEGYTF. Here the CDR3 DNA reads TGTGCCAGCAGTCACCCAATAGAGGGCTACACCTTC.

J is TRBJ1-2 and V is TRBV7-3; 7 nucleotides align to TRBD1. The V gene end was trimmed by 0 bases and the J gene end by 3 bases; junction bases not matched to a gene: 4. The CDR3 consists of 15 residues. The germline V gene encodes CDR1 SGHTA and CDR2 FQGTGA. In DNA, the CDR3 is TGTGCCAGCAGCTTAACCGGGGACAGCGACTATGGCTACACCTTC. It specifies CASSLTGDSDYGYTF.

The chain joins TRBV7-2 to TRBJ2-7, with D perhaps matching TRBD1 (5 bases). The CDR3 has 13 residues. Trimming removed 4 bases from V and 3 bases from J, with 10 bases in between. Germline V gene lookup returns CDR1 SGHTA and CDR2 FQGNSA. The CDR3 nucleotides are TGTGCCAGCAGCTCCCGAACAGGCTACGAGCAGTACTTC. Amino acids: CASSSRTGYEQYF.

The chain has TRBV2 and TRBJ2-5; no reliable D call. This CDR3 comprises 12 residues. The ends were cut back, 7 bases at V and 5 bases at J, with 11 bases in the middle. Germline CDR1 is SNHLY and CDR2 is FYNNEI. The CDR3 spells CASTTEAETQYF. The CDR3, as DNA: TGTGCCAGCACCACTGAGGCGGAGACCCAGTACTTC.

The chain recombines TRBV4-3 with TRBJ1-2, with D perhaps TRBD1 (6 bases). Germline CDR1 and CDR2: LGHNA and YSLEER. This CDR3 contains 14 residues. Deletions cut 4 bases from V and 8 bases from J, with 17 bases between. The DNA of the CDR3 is TGCGCCAGCAGCCGCGCGTTGACAGGTAACGGCTACACCTTC. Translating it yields CASSRALTGNGYTF.

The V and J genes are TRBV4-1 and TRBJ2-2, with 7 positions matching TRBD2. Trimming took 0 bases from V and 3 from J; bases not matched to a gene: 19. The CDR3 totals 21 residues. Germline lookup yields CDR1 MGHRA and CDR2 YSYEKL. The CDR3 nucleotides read TGCGCCAGCAGCCAAGACAGAGCGGGGAGCCGGGGCCCAAAGTACACCGGGGAGCTGTTTTTT. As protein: CASSQDRAGSRGPKYTGELFF.

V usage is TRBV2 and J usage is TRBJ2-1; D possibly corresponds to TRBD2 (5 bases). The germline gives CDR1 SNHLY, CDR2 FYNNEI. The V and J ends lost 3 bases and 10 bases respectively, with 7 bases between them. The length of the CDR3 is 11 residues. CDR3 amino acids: CASSDWEEQFF. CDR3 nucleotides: TGTGCCAGCAGTGATTGGGAGGAGCAGTTCTTC.

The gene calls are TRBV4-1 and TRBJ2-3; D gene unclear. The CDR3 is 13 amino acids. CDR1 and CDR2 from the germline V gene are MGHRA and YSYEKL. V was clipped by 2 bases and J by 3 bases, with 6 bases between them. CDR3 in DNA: TGCGCCAGCAGCCAAACAGCAACAGATACGCAGTATTTT. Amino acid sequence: CASSQTATDTQYF.

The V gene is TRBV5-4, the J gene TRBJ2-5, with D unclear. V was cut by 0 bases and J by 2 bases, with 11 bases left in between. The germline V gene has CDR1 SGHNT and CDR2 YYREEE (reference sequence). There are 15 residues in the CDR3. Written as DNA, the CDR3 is TGTGCCAGCAGCTTGGCCTTGTCAGGACAAGAGACCCAGTACTTC. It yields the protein CASSLALSGQETQYF.

CDR3 in amino acids: CASSDWEGNEKLFF. Written as DNA, the CDR3 is TGTGCCAGCAGTGATTGGGAGGGGAATGAAAAACTGTTTTTT. The chain recombines TRBV25-1 with TRBJ1-4; D is perhaps TRBD1 (5 bases). CDR1 MGHDK and CDR2 SYGVNS come from the germline V gene. Trimming removed 3 bases at V and 5 bases at J, with 10 bases between. CDR3 length: 14 amino acids. Using reference TRBV25-1 and TRBJ1-4 for the parts outside the CDR3, the full variable domain is EADIYQTPRYLVIGTGKKITLECSQTMGHDKMYWYQQDPGMELHLIHYSYGVNSTEKGDLSSESTVSRIRTEHFPLTLESARPSHTSQYLCASSDWEGNEKLFFGSGTQLSVL.

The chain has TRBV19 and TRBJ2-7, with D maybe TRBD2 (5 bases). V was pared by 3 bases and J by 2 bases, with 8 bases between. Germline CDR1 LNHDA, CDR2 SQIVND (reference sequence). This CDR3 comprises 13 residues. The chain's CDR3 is CASSITEAYEQYF. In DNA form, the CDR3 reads TGTGCCAGTAGTATTACGGAGGCCTACGAGCAGTACTTC.

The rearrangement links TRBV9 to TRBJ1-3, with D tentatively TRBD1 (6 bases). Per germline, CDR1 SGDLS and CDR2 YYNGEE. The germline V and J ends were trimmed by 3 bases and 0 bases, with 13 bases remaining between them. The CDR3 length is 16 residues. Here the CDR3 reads CASSDIQGFSGNTIYF. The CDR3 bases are TGTGCCAGCAGCGACATACAGGGCTTCTCTGGAAACACCATATATTTT.

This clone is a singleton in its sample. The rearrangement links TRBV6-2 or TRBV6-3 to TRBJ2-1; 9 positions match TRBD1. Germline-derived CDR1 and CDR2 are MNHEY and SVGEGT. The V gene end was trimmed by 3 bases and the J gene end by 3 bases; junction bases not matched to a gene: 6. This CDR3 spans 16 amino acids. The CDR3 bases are TGTGCCAGCAGTTATCCAGACAGGGGGATCTACAATGAGCAGTTCTTC. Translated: CASSYPDRGIYNEQFF.

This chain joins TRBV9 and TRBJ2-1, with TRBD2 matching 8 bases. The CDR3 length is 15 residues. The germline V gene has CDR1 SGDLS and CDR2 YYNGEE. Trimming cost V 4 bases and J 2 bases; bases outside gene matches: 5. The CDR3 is CASSFVAGTYNEQFF. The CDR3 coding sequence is TGTGCCAGCAGCTTTGTAGCGGGAACCTACAATGAGCAGTTCTTC.

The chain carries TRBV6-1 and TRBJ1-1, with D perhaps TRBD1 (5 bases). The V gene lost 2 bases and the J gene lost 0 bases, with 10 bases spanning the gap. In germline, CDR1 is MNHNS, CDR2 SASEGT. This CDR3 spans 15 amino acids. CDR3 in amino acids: CASSERGTVNTEAFF. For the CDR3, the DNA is TGTGCCAGCAGTGAAAGGGGAACAGTGAACACTGAAGCTTTCTTT.